Following are 14 T cell receptor beta chains from one sample sequenced in a study of blood T cell repertoires in COVID-19 (TCRdb year 2020). Library method: the immunoSEQ multiplex PCR assay. As stored in TCRdb, this immuneACCESS dataset retains in-frame rearrangements with V and J assigned. A fraction of the clones does not appear; measured against another copy, unresolved V genes explain less than half of the discrepancy, and the remainder lacks a known reason. The sample table shows 30,000 to 40,000 clones, and approximately 81% are seen once. The biggest ten clones account for over 1.5% of the sample. Sequenced input: peripheral blood. These receptors all come from a man in his 60s with COVID-19, enrolled during active disease.

This rearrangement joins TRBV3-1 (or the pseudogene TRBV3-2) to TRBJ1-4; no clear D gene. The CDR3 loop spans 14 amino acids. Trimming took 1 base from V and 7 from J, leaving 10 bases between them. Germline CDR1 is LGHDT and CDR2 is YNNKEL (reference sequence). The CDR3 DNA follows: TGTGCCAGCAGCCAAGCTGGGGAGGGTGAAAAACTGTTTTTT. It codes for CASSQAGEGEKLFF.

The chain is built from TRBV2 and TRBJ2-2; D not certain. The CDR3 length is 14 residues. Trimming took 3 bases from V and 8 from J, leaving 13 bases between them. CDR1 is SNHLY and CDR2 is FYNNEI in the germline V gene. Here the CDR3 DNA reads TGTGCCAGCAGTGAGATGAGAGCCGGGGGGGAGCTGTTTTTT. Protein sequence: CASSEMRAGGELFF.

This chain uses TRBV5-1 with TRBJ1-4, with D possibly TRBD1 on 6 matching bases. Germline CDR1 reads SGHRS; CDR2 reads YFSETQ. V lost 4 bases, J lost 6 bases, and 10 bases lay in between. This CDR3 contains 13 residues. CDR3 sequence (DNA): TGCGCCAGCAGCGCAGGGGTAGATGAAAAACTGTTTTTT. Amino acid sequence: CASSAGVDEKLFF.

A word on this clone: The sample has other DNA sequences that encode this CDR3 too. The chain carries TRBV6-1 and TRBJ1-2, with D tentatively TRBD1 (5 bases). The CDR3 has 12 residues. Germline loops: CDR1 MNHNS, CDR2 SASEGT. Trimming removed 2 bases at V and 4 bases at J, with 5 bases between. The CDR3 here is CASSEQGYGYTF. CDR3 in DNA: TGTGCCAGCAGTGAACAGGGCTATGGCTACACCTTC.

V usage is TRBV6-1 and J usage is TRBJ2-1; TRBD1 matches at 9 bases. Per the germline V gene, CDR1 is MNHNS and CDR2 is SASEGT. The J segment lost 5 bases and the V segment lost 3 bases, leaving 8 bases of the junction unmatched. The CDR3 contains 16 residues. The CDR3 DNA reads TGTGCCAGCAGTGACGGTGGTAACAGGGGGCACAATGAGCAGTTCTTC. Residues: CASSDGGNRGHNEQFF.

This rearrangement joins TRBV10-1 to TRBJ2-1, with 10 positions matching TRBD1. Trimming at V came to 2 bases and at J to 4 bases, leaving 14 bases not matched to a gene. Germline lookup yields CDR1 WNHNN and CDR2 SYGVQD (reference sequence). This CDR3 spans 19 amino acids. CDR3 bases: TGCGCCAGCAGTGAGAACAGGCTAGTTGGGACAGGGGTTTACAATGAGCAGTTCTTC. Translation gives CASSENRLVGTGVYNEQFF.

The CDR3 here is CASSEGSGTAYNSPLHF. CDR3 in DNA: TGTGCCAGCAGCGAGGGTTCCGGGACAGCCTATAATTCACCCCTCCACTTT. The chain couples TRBV9 to TRBJ1-6, with TRBD1 matching 7 bases. The CDR3 is 17 residues long. The germline CDR1 and CDR2 sequences are SGDLS and YYNGEE. The J segment lost 2 bases and the V segment lost 3 bases, leaving 8 bases of the junction unmatched. Drawing the rest from reference TRBV9 and TRBJ1-6, the complete variable domain is DSGVTQTPKHLITATGQRVTLRCSPRSGDLSVYWYQQSLDQGLQFLIQYYNGEERAKGNILERFSAQQFPDLHSELNLSSLELGDSALYFCASSEGSGTAYNSPLHFGNGTRLTVT.

This clone was counted once. One end of the junction does not line up with germline, which may come from a read error. This chain links TRBV2 with TRBJ1-2; D is unclear. In germline, CDR1 is SNHLY, CDR2 FYNNEI. The CDR3 length is 13 residues. The CDR3 bases are TGTGCCAGCACTGAACGGGGAACCTATGGCTACACCTTC. Encoded protein: CASTERGTYGYTF.

The chain combines TRBV6-5 with TRBJ2-3; D may be TRBD2 (5 bases). Trimming took 5 bases from V and 1 from J, leaving 13 bases between them. Germline lookup yields CDR1 MNHEY and CDR2 SVGAGI. This CDR3 comprises 15 residues. The DNA for the CDR3 is TGTGCCAGCAGTATACCGGGGTTGGGCACAGATACGCAGTATTTT. As protein: CASSIPGLGTDTQYF.

This chain connects TRBV3-1 (or the pseudogene TRBV3-2) to TRBJ1-1, with 9 bases identical to TRBD1. This CDR3 region has 14 residues. The ends lost 5 bases at V and 6 bases at J; junction bases unmatched: 7. Germline loops: CDR1 LGHDT, CDR2 YNNKEL (reference sequence). CDR3: CASSSRDRVSEAFF. As DNA, the CDR3 is TGTGCCAGCAGCTCCCGGGACAGGGTATCTGAAGCTTTCTTT.

V and J are TRBV7-2 and TRBJ2-7, with D possibly TRBD2 on 6 matching bases. Between the trimmed V and J ends, which lost 1 base and 0 bases, there was a span of 13 bases. Per germline, CDR1 SGHTA and CDR2 FQGNSA. The CDR3 consists of 16 residues. CDR3 residues: CASSLGGGGTSYEQYF. CDR3 DNA sequence: TGTGCCAGCAGCTTAGGAGGTGGCGGGACCTCCTACGAGCAGTACTTC.

This chain uses TRBV29-1 with TRBJ2-7; unclear D gene. Trimming pared 7 bases from V and 0 bases from J, leaving 7 bases between. The CDR3 totals 11 residues. Looked up from germline, CDR1 is SQVTM and CDR2 is ANQGSEA. CDR3 sequence reads: CSATDSYEQYF. For the CDR3, the DNA is TGCAGCGCCACTGACTCCTACGAGCAGTACTTC.

This clone occurred a few times. DNA of the CDR3: TGTGCTTCCAGGGACACCGGTGGCTACACCTTC. This sequence encodes CASRDTGGYTF. The gene calls are TRBV30 and TRBJ1-2; TRBD1 might be the D (6 bases). From germline, CDR1 is GTSNPN and CDR2 SVGIG (reference sequence). The CDR3 contains 11 residues.

This clone occurred a few times. V gene TRBV3-1 (or the pseudogene TRBV3-2) combines with J gene TRBJ1-1; D may be TRBD1 (6 bases). The V gene lost 5 bases and the J gene lost 2 bases, with 9 bases spanning the gap. Germline V CDR1 and CDR2: LGHDT, YNNKEL (reference sequence). The CDR3 extends over 13 amino acids. CDR3 protein: CASSRTVNTEAFF. The CDR3 nucleotides are TGTGCCAGCAGCAGGACAGTAAACACTGAAGCTTTCTTT.